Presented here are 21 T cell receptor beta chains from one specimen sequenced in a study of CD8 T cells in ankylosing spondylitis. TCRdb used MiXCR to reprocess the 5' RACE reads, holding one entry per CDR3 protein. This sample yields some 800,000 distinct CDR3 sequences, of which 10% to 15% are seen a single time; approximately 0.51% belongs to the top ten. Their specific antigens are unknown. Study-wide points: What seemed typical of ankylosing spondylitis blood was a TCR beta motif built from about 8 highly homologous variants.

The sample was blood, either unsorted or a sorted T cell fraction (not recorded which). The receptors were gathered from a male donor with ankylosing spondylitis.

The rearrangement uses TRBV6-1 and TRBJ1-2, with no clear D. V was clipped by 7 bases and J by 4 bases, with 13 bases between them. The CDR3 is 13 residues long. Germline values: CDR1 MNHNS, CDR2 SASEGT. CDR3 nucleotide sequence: TGTGCCAGCACCGGGCTACCTAGCTATGGCTACACCTTC. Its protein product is CASTGLPSYGYTF.

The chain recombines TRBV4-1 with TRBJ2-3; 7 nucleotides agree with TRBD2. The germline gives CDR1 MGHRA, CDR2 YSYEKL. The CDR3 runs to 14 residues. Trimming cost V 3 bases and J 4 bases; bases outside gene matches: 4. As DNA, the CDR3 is TGCGCCAGCAGCCAGGGAGGGTCCGCAGATACGCAGTATTTT. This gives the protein CASSQGGSADTQYF.

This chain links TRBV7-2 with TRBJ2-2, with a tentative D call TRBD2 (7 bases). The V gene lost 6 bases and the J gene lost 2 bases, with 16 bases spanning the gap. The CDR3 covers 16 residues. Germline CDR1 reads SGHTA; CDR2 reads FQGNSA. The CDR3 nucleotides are TGTGCCAGCAGGCCCCGCGGGGGCGTAAACACCGGGGAGCTGTTTTTT. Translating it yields CASRPRGGVNTGELFF.

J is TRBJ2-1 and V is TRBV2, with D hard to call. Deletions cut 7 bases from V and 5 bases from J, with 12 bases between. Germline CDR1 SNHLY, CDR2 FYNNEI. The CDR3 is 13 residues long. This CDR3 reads CASTPDQNNEQFF. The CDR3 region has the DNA TGTGCCAGCACCCCGGACCAAAACAATGAGCAGTTCTTC. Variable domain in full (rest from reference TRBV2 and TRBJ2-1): EPEVTQTPSHQVTQMGQEVILRCVPISNHLYFYWYRQILGQKVEFLVSFYNNEISEKSEIFDDQFSVERPDGSNFTLKIRSTKLEDSAMYFCASTPDQNNEQFFGPGTRLTVL.

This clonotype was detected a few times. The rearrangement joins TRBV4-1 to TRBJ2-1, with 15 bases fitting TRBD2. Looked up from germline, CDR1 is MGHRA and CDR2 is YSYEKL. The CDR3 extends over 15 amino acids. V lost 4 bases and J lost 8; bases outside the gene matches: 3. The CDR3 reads CASSPGTSGRHEQFF. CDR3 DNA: TGCGCCAGCAGCCCCGGGACTAGCGGGAGGCATGAGCAGTTCTTC.

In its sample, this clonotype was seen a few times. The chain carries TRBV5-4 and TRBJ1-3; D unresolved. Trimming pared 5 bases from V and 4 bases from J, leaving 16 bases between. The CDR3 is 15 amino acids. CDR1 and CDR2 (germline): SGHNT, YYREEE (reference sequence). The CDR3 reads CASSPREAGGNTIYF. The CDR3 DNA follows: TGTGCCAGCAGTCCCCGGGAGGCAGGAGGAAACACCATATATTTT.

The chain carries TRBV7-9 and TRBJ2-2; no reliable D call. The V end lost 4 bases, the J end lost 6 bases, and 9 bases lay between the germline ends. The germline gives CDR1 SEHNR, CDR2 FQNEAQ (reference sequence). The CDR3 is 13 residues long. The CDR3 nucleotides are TGTGCCAGCAGCTCTCAGGTTGCCGGGGAGCTGTTTTTT. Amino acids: CASSSQVAGELFF.

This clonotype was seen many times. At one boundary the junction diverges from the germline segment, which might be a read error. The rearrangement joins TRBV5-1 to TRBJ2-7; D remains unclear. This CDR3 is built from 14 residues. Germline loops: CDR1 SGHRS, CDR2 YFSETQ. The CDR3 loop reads CASSLVGRSYEQYF. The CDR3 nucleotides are TGTGCCAGCAGCTTGGTAGGGCGGAGCTACGAGCAGTACTTC.

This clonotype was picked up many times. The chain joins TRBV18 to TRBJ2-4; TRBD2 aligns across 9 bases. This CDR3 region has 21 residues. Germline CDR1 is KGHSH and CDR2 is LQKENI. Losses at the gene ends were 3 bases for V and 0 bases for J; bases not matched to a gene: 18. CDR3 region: CASSPTALAGEWGRAKNIQYF. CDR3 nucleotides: TGTGCCAGCTCACCGACCGCACTAGCGGGCGAGTGGGGGCGAGCCAAAAACATTCAGTACTTC.

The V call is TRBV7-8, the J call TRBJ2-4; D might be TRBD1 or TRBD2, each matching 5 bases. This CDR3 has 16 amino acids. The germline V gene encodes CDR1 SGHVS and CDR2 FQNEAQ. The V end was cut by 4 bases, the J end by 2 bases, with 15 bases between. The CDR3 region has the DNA TGTGCCAGCAGCTCACGACCGGGACGGACCAAAAACATTCAGTACTTC. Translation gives CASSSRPGRTKNIQYF.

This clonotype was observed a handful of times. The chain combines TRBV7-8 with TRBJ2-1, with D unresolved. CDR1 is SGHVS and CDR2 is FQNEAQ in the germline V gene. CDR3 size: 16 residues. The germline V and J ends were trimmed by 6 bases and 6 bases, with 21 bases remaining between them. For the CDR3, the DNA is TGTGCCAGCAGTCCTAAGCGCCTATATCACCCCAATGAGCAGTTCTTC. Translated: CASSPKRLYHPNEQFF.

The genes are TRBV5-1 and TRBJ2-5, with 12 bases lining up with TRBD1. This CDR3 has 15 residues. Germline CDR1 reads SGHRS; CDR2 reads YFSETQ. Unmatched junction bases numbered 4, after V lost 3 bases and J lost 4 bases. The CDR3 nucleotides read TGCGCCAGCAGCTCCCGGGACAGGGGGCGAGAGACCCAGTACTTC. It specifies CASSSRDRGRETQYF.

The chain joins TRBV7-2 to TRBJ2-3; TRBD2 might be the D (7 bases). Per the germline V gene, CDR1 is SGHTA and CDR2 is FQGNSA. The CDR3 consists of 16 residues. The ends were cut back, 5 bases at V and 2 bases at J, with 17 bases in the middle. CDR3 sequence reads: CASSMRGRGFTDTQYF. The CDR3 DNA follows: TGTGCCAGCAGCATGAGGGGGAGGGGATTCACAGATACGCAGTATTTT.

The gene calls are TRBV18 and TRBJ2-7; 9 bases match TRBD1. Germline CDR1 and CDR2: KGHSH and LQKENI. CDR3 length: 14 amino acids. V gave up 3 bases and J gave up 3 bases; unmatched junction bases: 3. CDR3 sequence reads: CASSPWDRVYEQYF. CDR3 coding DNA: TGTGCCAGCTCACCGTGGGACAGGGTCTACGAGCAGTACTTC.

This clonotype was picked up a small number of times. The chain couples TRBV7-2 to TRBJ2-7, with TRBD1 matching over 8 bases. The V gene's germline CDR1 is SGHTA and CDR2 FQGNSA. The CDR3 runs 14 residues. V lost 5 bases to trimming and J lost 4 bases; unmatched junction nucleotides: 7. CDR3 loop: CASSPRTGRYEQYF. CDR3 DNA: TGTGCCAGCAGCCCGAGGACAGGGCGATACGAGCAGTACTTC.

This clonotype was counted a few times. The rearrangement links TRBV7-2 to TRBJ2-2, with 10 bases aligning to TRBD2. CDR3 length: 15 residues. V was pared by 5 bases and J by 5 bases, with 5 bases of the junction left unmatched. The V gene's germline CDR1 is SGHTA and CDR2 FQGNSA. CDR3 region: CASSVRLAGTGELFF. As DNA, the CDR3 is TGTGCCAGCAGCGTAAGACTAGCGGGTACCGGGGAGCTGTTTTTT.

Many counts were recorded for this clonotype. CDR3 sequence: CASSLWSAMGDTQYF. The CDR3 DNA is TGTGCCAGCAGTTTATGGAGCGCAATGGGGGATACGCAGTATTTT. The gene calls are TRBV28 and TRBJ2-3; D is ambiguous. Germline V lookup: CDR1 MDHEN, CDR2 SYDVKM. This CDR3 spans 15 amino acids. Between the trimmed V and J ends, which lost 0 bases and 6 bases, there was a span of 13 bases.

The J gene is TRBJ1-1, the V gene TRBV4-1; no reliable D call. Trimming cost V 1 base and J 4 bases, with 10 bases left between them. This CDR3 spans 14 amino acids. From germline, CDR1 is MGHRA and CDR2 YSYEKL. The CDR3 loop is CASSQGWVGTEAFF. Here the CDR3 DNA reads TGCGCCAGCAGCCAAGGCTGGGTAGGCACTGAAGCTTTCTTT.

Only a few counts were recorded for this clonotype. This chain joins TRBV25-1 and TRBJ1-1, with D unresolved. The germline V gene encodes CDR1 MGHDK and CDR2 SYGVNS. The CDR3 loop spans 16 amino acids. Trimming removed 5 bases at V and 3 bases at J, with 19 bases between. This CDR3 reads CASSPPGQRRHTEAFF. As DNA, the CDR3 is TGTGCCAGCAGTCCCCCGGGCCAACGGAGACACACTGAAGCTTTCTTT.

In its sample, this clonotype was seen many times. The CDR3 DNA is TGTGCCAGCAGCCAAGATGCAGGGATAGGGAATGAGCAGTTCTTC. Its protein product is CASSQDAGIGNEQFF. The chain employs TRBV4-2 and TRBJ2-1; D may be TRBD1 (5 bases). The CDR3 length is 15 residues. Per germline, CDR1 LGHNA and CDR2 YNFKEQ. Trimming removed 0 bases at V and 7 bases at J, with 13 bases between.

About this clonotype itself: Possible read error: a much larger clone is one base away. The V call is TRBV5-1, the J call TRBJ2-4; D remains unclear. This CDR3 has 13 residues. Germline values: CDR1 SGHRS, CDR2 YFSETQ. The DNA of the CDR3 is TGCGCCAGCAGCTTGGCTGGCAAAGACATTCAGTACTTC. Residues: CASSLAGKDIQYF.